A single sample is the source of the 27 T cell receptor beta chains below, sequenced in a study of cytomegalovirus exposure and HLA in healthy donors. PCR used 60 Vbeta primers and 13 Jbeta primers. The assay was immunoSEQ multiplex PCR, and TCRdb's table has in-frame clones only and misses some. The sample lists approximately 140,000 clones; about 71% were seen once. The material sequenced was PBMCs. The receptors derive from a woman aged 60 to 75 in good health and CMV-seropositive.

This clone was found a few times. This chain joins TRBV5-4 and TRBJ1-4; D might be TRBD1 (5 bases). CDR3 length equals 14 residues. Deletions cut 2 bases from V and 4 bases from J, with 9 bases between. In germline, CDR1 is SGHNT, CDR2 YYREEE (reference sequence). CDR3 bases: TGTGCCAGCAGCTTTGGGGGAGGTAATGAAAAACTGTTTTTT. It codes for CASSFGGGNEKLFF.

This clone was observed once. The rearrangement uses TRBV7-3 and TRBJ1-4; 9 bases agree with TRBD1. Trimming took 0 bases from V and 5 from J; bases not matched to a gene: 1. The CDR3 is 15 residues long. CDR1 is SGHTA, CDR2 FQGTGA, per germline. The CDR3 loop reads CASSLTGTGNEKLFF. The CDR3 nucleotides read TGTGCCAGCAGCTTAACCGGGACAGGGAATGAAAAACTGTTTTTT.

This clone has just a few counts. This sample includes further DNA sequences coding for the same CDR3. The V and J genes are TRBV18 and TRBJ1-1; D not resolved. CDR1 and CDR2 from the germline V gene are KGHSH and LQKENI. V gave up 3 bases and J gave up 0 bases, with 5 bases separating them. The CDR3 has 13 residues. In DNA, the CDR3 is TGTGCCAGCTCACCTCAGGTGAACACTGAAGCTTTCTTT. It specifies CASSPQVNTEAFF.

The table lists this clone with a count of one. The rearrangement uses TRBV9 and TRBJ1-6; 8 bases are shared with TRBD1. This CDR3 contains 17 residues. J lost 8 bases, V lost 2 bases, and 12 bases had no gene match. Germline V lookup: CDR1 SGDLS, CDR2 YYNGEE. This CDR3 is CASSVTTRTGYDSPLHF. The CDR3 DNA reads TGTGCCAGCAGCGTCACTACCAGGACAGGGTATGATTCACCCCTCCACTTT.

This clone was counted a few times. CDR3 region: CASSLAQGSPALNNQPQHF. The DNA for the CDR3 is TGTGCCAGCAGCTTAGCGCAGGGGTCCCCTGCTCTGAACAATCAGCCCCAGCATTTT. The chain carries TRBV7-8 and TRBJ1-5, with D possibly matching TRBD1 (6 bases). The CDR3 runs 19 residues. The V gene's germline CDR1 is SGHVS and CDR2 FQNEAQ. V was shortened by 0 bases and J by 3 bases, with 21 bases between the two germline ends.

This rearrangement joins TRBV7-9 to TRBJ2-1; 10 bases line up with TRBD2. CDR3 size: 16 residues. Per the germline V gene, CDR1 is SEHNR and CDR2 is FQNEAQ (reference sequence). Trimming cost V 6 bases and J 2 bases; bases outside gene matches: 7. The CDR3 nucleotides are TGTGCCAGCAGTGGTTCCACTAGCGGGACCTACAATGAGCAGTTCTTC. Translated, it gives CASSGSTSGTYNEQFF.

This CDR3 is CASSLAALEGSSYEQYF. The CDR3 DNA sequence: TGTGCCAGCAGCTTAGCCGCTTTGGAGGGCAGCTCCTACGAGCAGTACTTC. The rearrangement uses TRBV13 and TRBJ2-7; D is perhaps TRBD2 (6 bases). V was pared by 1 base and J by 0 bases, with 16 bases between. This CDR3 comprises 17 residues. CDR1 PRHDT and CDR2 FYEKMQ come from the germline V gene (reference sequence).

The CDR3 DNA reads TGTGCCAGCAGCCCCGACGGAGGGGCCCGCTATGGCTACACCTTC. It specifies CASSPDGGARYGYTF. The V gene is TRBV9, the J gene TRBJ1-2; D is possibly TRBD1 (5 bases). The germline gives CDR1 SGDLS, CDR2 YYNGEE. The CDR3 sequence is 15 residues long. V dropped 4 bases and J dropped 4 bases, with 17 bases sitting between them.

The rearrangement uses TRBV2 and TRBJ2-1, with 12 nucleotides matching TRBD2. V was clipped by 7 bases and J by 0 bases; unmatched bases: 10. In germline, CDR1 is SNHLY, CDR2 FYNNEI. The length of the CDR3 is 18 residues. The CDR3 loop is CASTPLAGGLSSYNEQFF. The DNA for the CDR3 is TGTGCCAGCACCCCACTAGCGGGGGGCCTTAGCTCCTACAATGAGCAGTTCTTC.

V and J are TRBV19 and TRBJ2-7, with a possible D match to TRBD1 (6 bases). V shed 3 bases and J shed 3 bases, with 12 bases lying between them. CDR3 length: 14 residues. CDR1 and CDR2 from the germline V gene are LNHDA and SQIVND (reference sequence). The CDR3 DNA sequence: TGTGCCAGTAGTATGAGAGGACAGCGCTACGAGCAGTACTTC. It translates to CASSMRGQRYEQYF.

V usage is TRBV5-1 and J usage is TRBJ1-6; 9 bases line up with TRBD1. Unmatched junction bases numbered 14, after V lost 3 bases and J lost 7 bases. Germline V gene lookup returns CDR1 SGHRS and CDR2 YFSETQ. The CDR3 extends over 18 amino acids. CDR3 sequence (DNA): TGCGCCAGCAGCTGGGGGGCTCCAGGGACAGGGCGGAATTCACCCCTCCACTTT. Translation: CASSWGAPGTGRNSPLHF.

The gene calls are TRBV12-5 and TRBJ2-5; D may be TRBD1 (5 bases). The J call may be wrong; the DNA end is better matched by TRBJ2-7. The CDR3 consists of 17 residues. In germline, CDR1 is LGHNT, CDR2 FRNRAP. The DNA of the CDR3 is TGTGCTAGTGGTATCAAAACCCAGGGATTTAGCTCCTACGAGCAGTACTTC. Encoded protein: CASGIKTQGFSSYEQYF.

This chain links TRBV5-6 with TRBJ1-1; 7 bases align to TRBD1. This CDR3 region has 11 residues. Germline V gene sequence: CDR1 SGHDT, CDR2 YYEEEE. V was clipped by 4 bases and J by 8 bases; unmatched bases: 2. The CDR3 loop reads CASSQGVEAFF. In DNA, the CDR3 is TGTGCCAGCAGCCAGGGGGTGGAAGCTTTCTTT.

J is TRBJ2-7 and V is TRBV2, with D possibly matching TRBD2 (6 bases). The V end lost 6 bases, the J end lost 3 bases, and 9 bases lay between the germline ends. Germline V gene data show CDR1 as SNHLY and CDR2 as FYNNEI. This CDR3 is 12 amino acids long. The CDR3 nucleotides are TGTGCCAGCAGGCCCGGGAGCTACGAGCAGTACTTC. Amino acid sequence: CASRPGSYEQYF.

In its sample, this clone was seen once. The chain recombines TRBV18 with TRBJ1-4; TRBD1 might be the D (5 bases). V gave up 2 bases and J gave up 4 bases, with 14 bases separating them. CDR1 and CDR2 (germline): KGHSH, LQKENI. The CDR3 length is 16 residues. The CDR3 spells CASSPRTGTLNEKLFF. The CDR3 DNA sequence: TGTGCCAGCTCACCAAGGACGGGGACTCTTAATGAAAAACTGTTTTTT.

The genes are TRBV5-1 and TRBJ1-1; no reliable D call. Germline CDR1 is SGHRS and CDR2 is YFSETQ. This CDR3 region has 12 residues. With 0 bases removed from V and 8 bases from J, the gap between germline ends came to 8 bases. The CDR3 nucleotides read TGCGCCAGCAGCTTGGACAATGAAGAAGCTTTCTTT. Residues: CASSLDNEEAFF.

The V call is TRBV5-5, the J call TRBJ2-7; TRBD1 matches 11 bases. In germline, CDR1 is SGHKS, CDR2 YYEKEE (reference sequence). The junction had 8 bases not matched to a gene; V was cut back by 5 bases and J by 4 bases. CDR3 length: 15 residues. The CDR3 coding sequence is TGTGCCAGCAGTGTGGACAGGGGGCTTGGGTACGAGCAGTACTTC. Encoded protein: CASSVDRGLGYEQYF.

The chain links TRBV15 to TRBJ1-3; the D gene is possibly TRBD1 (5 bases). The germline V and J ends were trimmed by 0 bases and 0 bases, with 6 bases remaining between them. This CDR3 is built from 15 residues. Germline lookup yields CDR1 LNHNV and CDR2 YYDKDF (reference sequence). The DNA of the CDR3 is TGTGCCACCAGCAGAGATAGGGGCTCTGGAAACACCATATATTTT. As protein: CATSRDRGSGNTIYF.

The V gene is TRBV15, the J gene TRBJ1-4; 7 bases line up with TRBD1. The CDR3 is 15 residues long. Germline-derived CDR1 and CDR2 are LNHNV and YYDKDF (reference sequence). V lost 5 bases to trimming and J lost 5 bases; unmatched junction nucleotides: 8. The CDR3 DNA reads as TGTGCCACCAGCGGAAACAGGGGATCGAATGAAAAACTGTTTTTT. Translation gives CATSGNRGSNEKLFF. Supplemented by reference TRBV15 and TRBJ1-4, the full variable domain reads DAMVIQNPRYQVTQFGKPVTLSCSQTLNHNVMYWYQQKSSQAPKLLFHYYDKDFNNEADTPDNFQSRRPNTSFCFLDIRSPGLGDTAMYLCATSGNRGSNEKLFFGSGTQLSVL.

The V and J genes are TRBV9 and TRBJ1-2, with a tentative D call TRBD1 (5 bases). Germline loops: CDR1 SGDLS, CDR2 YYNGEE. Trimming took 3 bases from V and 3 from J, leaving 24 bases between them. The CDR3 consists of 18 residues. DNA of the CDR3: TGTGCCAGCAGCGCGCCCCCGGGCGGGGACCTACGATACTATGGCTACACCTTC. Protein product: CASSAPPGGDLRYYGYTF.

The rearrangement links TRBV7-6 to TRBJ1-1, with TRBD1 as a possible D gene (5 bases). This CDR3 is built from 15 residues. Germline V gene lookup returns CDR1 SGHVS and CDR2 FNYEAQ. V was clipped by 5 bases and J by 3 bases, with 16 bases between them. CDR3 sequence: CASSNTGGSDTEAFF. The CDR3 DNA sequence: TGTGCCAGCAGCAACACGGGGGGATCAGACACTGAAGCTTTCTTT.

This rearrangement joins TRBV5-6 to TRBJ1-6; weak D call: TRBD1 (6 bases). The germline V gene encodes CDR1 SGHDT and CDR2 YYEEEE. The CDR3 totals 15 residues. Trimming took off 0 bases at V and 10 bases at J, with 14 bases between the two ends. In nucleotides, the CDR3 is TGTGCCAGCAGCTTGGGCCCAGGGGCCGTATCACCCCTCCACTTT. Its protein is CASSLGPGAVSPLHF.

The chain employs TRBV27 and TRBJ1-1, with D possibly matching TRBD1 (6 bases). The CDR3 totals 12 residues. In germline, CDR1 is MNHEY, CDR2 SMNVEV (reference sequence). Between the trimmed V and J ends, which lost 2 bases and 8 bases, there was a span of 9 bases. CDR3 region: CASSLTGTEAFF. The CDR3 region has the DNA TGTGCCAGCAGTTTAACAGGGACAGAAGCTTTCTTT.

The V and J genes are TRBV19 and TRBJ1-2, with TRBD1 matching 8 bases. From germline, CDR1 is LNHDA and CDR2 SQIVND (reference sequence). The CDR3 spans 13 residues. V was pared by 5 bases and J by 8 bases, with 7 bases of the junction left unmatched. The CDR3 loop reads CASSPGQGGGYTF. CDR3 sequence (DNA): TGTGCCAGTAGTCCTGGACAGGGAGGAGGCTACACCTTC.

As DNA, the CDR3 is TGTGCCAGCAGCTTAGTTGGACAGTTCTCTGGAAACACCATATATTTT. It is translated as CASSLVGQFSGNTIYF. The genes are TRBV7-6 and TRBJ1-3; the D gene is possibly TRBD1 (6 bases). Germline V gene sequence: CDR1 SGHVS, CDR2 FNYEAQ. This CDR3 region has 16 residues. V lost 1 base, J lost 0 bases, and 10 bases lay in between.

The chain couples TRBV6-5 to TRBJ2-7; 11 bases map to TRBD2. With 0 bases clipped from V and 7 bases from J, the junction kept 5 bases outside the gene matches. Per germline, CDR1 MNHEY and CDR2 SVGAGI. This CDR3 is 15 amino acids long. The CDR3 here is CASSYSLLAGVEQYF. CDR3 nucleotide sequence: TGTGCCAGCAGTTACTCGTTACTAGCGGGGGTTGAGCAGTACTTC.

The chain couples TRBV29-1 to TRBJ2-7; the match to TRBD1 covers 10 bases. V shed 7 bases, J shed 1 base, and the junction held 4 bases outside the gene matches. Germline V gene lookup returns CDR1 SQVTM and CDR2 ANQGSEA. The CDR3 contains 13 residues. CDR3: CSARQGASYEQYF. In nucleotides, the CDR3 is TGCAGCGCGAGACAGGGGGCATCCTACGAGCAGTACTTC.